Shown below are 5 T cell receptor beta chains from a single sample sequenced in a study of OX40 agonist ivuxolimab in advanced cancers. Profiling relied on immunoSEQ multiplex PCR, and the TCRdb table lists in-frame clones only, not all of them. This table holds over 55,000 clones, 80% to 95% found once. Material: CD4+ or CD8+ T cells sorted from blood, obtained in a trial of the OX40 agonist ivuxolimab. The receptors were gathered from an adult with an advanced solid tumor such as melanoma, head and neck, liver or kidney cancer.

The rearrangement uses TRBV5-1 and TRBJ2-2; D gene uncertain. The CDR3 runs 14 residues. Germline V gene data show CDR1 as SGHRS and CDR2 as YFSETQ. V lost 6 bases to trimming and J lost 2 bases, with 11 bases between them. The CDR3 DNA reads TGCGCCAGCAAACCAGTTCCTAACACCGGGGAGCTGTTTTTT. It yields the protein CASKPVPNTGELFF.

This chain uses TRBV7-2 with TRBJ1-2; 7 positions agree with TRBD1. The CDR3 totals 14 residues. V lost 0 bases, J lost 6 bases, and 4 bases stayed unmatched. Germline-derived CDR1 and CDR2 are SGHTA and FQGNSA. The CDR3 loop reads CASSLAGTADGYTF. The CDR3 DNA follows: TGTGCCAGCAGCTTAGCGGGGACAGCGGATGGCTACACCTTC.

CDR3 region: CATSGNQQETQYF. The CDR3 bases are TGTGCCACCAGCGGGAACCAGCAAGAGACCCAGTACTTC. The rearrangement joins TRBV15 to TRBJ2-5, with D hard to call. Germline CDR1 LNHNV, CDR2 YYDKDF (reference sequence). CDR3 length equals 13 residues. Trimming removed 5 bases from V and 2 bases from J, with 9 bases in between. Drawing the rest from reference TRBV15 and TRBJ2-5, the complete variable domain is DAMVIQNPRYQVTQFGKPVTLSCSQTLNHNVMYWYQQKSSQAPKLLFHYYDKDFNNEADTPDNFQSRRPNTSFCFLDIRSPGLGDTAMYLCATSGNQQETQYFGPGTRLLVL.

The V and J genes are TRBV5-4 and TRBJ1-4; no reliable D call. From germline, CDR1 is SGHNT and CDR2 YYREEE (reference sequence). V was cut by 0 bases and J by 8 bases, with 8 bases left in between. This CDR3 spans 13 amino acids. The chain's CDR3 is CASSLGLGEKLFF. The DNA for the CDR3 is TGTGCCAGCAGCTTGGGACTCGGCGAAAAACTGTTTTTT.

The V gene is TRBV23-1, the J gene TRBJ2-7; D unresolved. TRBV23-1 qualifies as an ORF whose function is uncertain. Trimming stripped 4 bases from V and 0 bases from J, with 7 bases between. The CDR3 loop spans 13 amino acids. The DNA for the CDR3 is TGCGCCAGCAGTCCTGCCTTCTCCTACGAGCAGTACTTC. Residues: CASSPAFSYEQYF.